These T cell receptor beta chains were read from a single sample in a study of lymphopenia after photon versus proton radiotherapy. Here immunoSEQ multiplex PCR was the method, and the copy in TCRdb shows in-frame clones only, minus some. The sample lists 52,000 or so clones, about 92% seen once, with around 17% in the top ten. The starting material was peripheral blood, obtained from a patient treated with photon-based radiotherapy. These receptors all come from a woman aged 40 to 50 with cholangiocarcinoma. Both conserved end residues are trimmed from each CDR3. Size is omitted from some rows. Given values are once, few, many or a class for expanded clones.

V gene: TRBV10-1; clone size: .; J gene: TRBJ2-6; CDR3 protein: ASSDSSGANVLT
V gene: TRBV19; clone size: .; J gene: TRBJ2-3; CDR3 protein: ASSMRGGLTDTQY
V gene: TRBV5-1; clone size: .; J gene: TRBJ2-1; CDR3 protein: ASSLSMGQGLNEQF
V gene: TRBV14; clone size: once; J gene: TRBJ2-7; CDR3 protein: ASSQGGKKYEQY
V gene: TRBV11-1; clone size: .; J gene: TRBJ2-7; CDR3 protein: ASSYHDYEQY
V gene: TRBV28; clone size: .; J gene: TRBJ2-6; CDR3 protein: ASSLDPRAEGSGANVLT
V gene: TRBV7-8; clone size: .; J gene: TRBJ2-2; CDR3 protein: ASSFSPNTGELF
V gene: TRBV27; clone size: .; J gene: TRBJ1-1; CDR3 protein: ASSPNVGHNTEAF
V gene: TRBV6-6; clone size: .; J gene: TRBJ1-1; CDR3 protein: ASSLTGTSTEAF
V gene: TRBV9; clone size: .; J gene: TRBJ2-1; CDR3 protein: ASSVAGDYNEQF
V gene: TRBV6-1; clone size: .; J gene: TRBJ1-2; CDR3 protein: AIQGGTAYGYT
V gene: TRBV5-1; clone size: .; J gene: TRBJ2-4; CDR3 protein: ASSSEAREPRY
V gene: TRBV28; clone size: .; J gene: TRBJ1-2; CDR3 protein: ASSGIGYGYT
V gene: TRBV6-6; clone size: .; J gene: TRBJ1-1; CDR3 protein: ASRNTEAF
V gene: TRBV2; clone size: .; J gene: TRBJ2-7; CDR3 protein: ASIREAGADEQY
V gene: TRBV9; clone size: .; J gene: TRBJ1-2; CDR3 protein: ASSVGAGAT
V gene: TRBV10-2; clone size: .; J gene: TRBJ2-5; CDR3 protein: ASSDGLAGGFSETQY
V gene: TRBV7-6; clone size: .; J gene: TRBJ1-1; CDR3 protein: ASSLLSGTEAF
V gene: TRBV2; clone size: .; J gene: TRBJ1-5; CDR3 protein: ASREDRVPYQPQH
V gene: TRBV19; clone size: .; J gene: TRBJ1-1; CDR3 protein: ASRLNTEAF
V gene: TRBV30; clone size: .; J gene: TRBJ2-1; CDR3 protein: AWRRGLAGNEQF
V gene: TRBV6-5; clone size: .; J gene: TRBJ1-2; CDR3 protein: ASSYGTGGRSGYT
V gene: TRBV27; clone size: .; J gene: TRBJ2-5; CDR3 protein: ASSSVYQETQY
V gene: TRBV5-4; clone size: .; J gene: TRBJ2-3; CDR3 protein: ASSLQQVLSDTQY
V gene: TRBV7-8; clone size: .; J gene: TRBJ1-1; CDR3 protein: ASSPREQTRQNTEAF
V gene: TRBV28; clone size: .; J gene: TRBJ2-1; CDR3 protein: ASSPTATAYNEQF
V gene: TRBV10-3; clone size: .; J gene: TRBJ2-1; CDR3 protein: AISKTGTSEDEQF
V gene: TRBV28; clone size: .; J gene: TRBJ1-2; CDR3 protein: ASGGEGPSGGYT
V gene: TRBV20-1; clone size: once; J gene: TRBJ1-2; CDR3 protein: RALANYGYT
V gene: TRBV9; clone size: .; J gene: TRBJ2-3; CDR3 protein: ASSAGTSGRVDTQY
V gene: TRBV7-9; clone size: .; J gene: TRBJ1-6; CDR3 protein: ASRGQGVGSPLH
V gene: TRBV5-4; clone size: .; J gene: TRBJ2-1; CDR3 protein: ASSLAGRTHNEQF
V gene: TRBV6-5; clone size: .; J gene: TRBJ1-2; CDR3 protein: ASSWNYNYGYT
V gene: TRBV6-5; clone size: .; J gene: TRBJ1-2; CDR3 protein: ASSRPPLANYGYT
V gene: TRBV6-5; clone size: .; J gene: TRBJ2-1; CDR3 protein: ASSSPTGQVGQF
V gene: TRBV9; clone size: once; J gene: TRBJ2-5; CDR3 protein: ASSVSGQETQY
V gene: TRBV5-1; clone size: .; J gene: TRBJ2-5; CDR3 protein: ASSADQETQY
V gene: TRBV7-2; clone size: .; J gene: TRBJ2-7; CDR3 protein: ASSLGPSGGGSYEQY
V gene: TRBV4-3; clone size: .; J gene: TRBJ2-2; CDR3 protein: ASSQEDRGTGELF
V gene: TRBV19; clone size: .; J gene: TRBJ1-1; CDR3 protein: ASSIQRTGARNTEAF
V gene: TRBV9; clone size: .; J gene: TRBJ1-2; CDR3 protein: ASNTNPGPDGYT
V gene: TRBV28; clone size: .; J gene: TRBJ2-7; CDR3 protein: ASRDRDRDYEQY
V gene: TRBV5-1; clone size: .; J gene: TRBJ1-4; CDR3 protein: ASSLTGGNEKLF
V gene: TRBV6-1; clone size: .; J gene: TRBJ1-2; CDR3 protein: AGAPTDSGYT
V gene: TRBV30; clone size: .; J gene: TRBJ2-3; CDR3 protein: AWTYVAGGADTQY
V gene: TRBV30; clone size: .; J gene: TRBJ2-1; CDR3 protein: AWRPEGEGYNEQF
V gene: TRBV7-3; clone size: .; J gene: TRBJ2-3; CDR3 protein: ASSLDYRDTQY
V gene: TRBV9; clone size: .; J gene: TRBJ2-4; CDR3 protein: ASSPGLDSSKNIQY
V gene: TRBV27; clone size: .; J gene: TRBJ1-2; CDR3 protein: ASSPGQGFKGHGYT
V gene: TRBV19; clone size: .; J gene: TRBJ1-2; CDR3 protein: ASTSTAEGGYT
V gene: TRBV6-5; clone size: .; J gene: TRBJ1-2; CDR3 protein: ASSSFRTGGYT
V gene: TRBV5-4; clone size: .; J gene: TRBJ1-4; CDR3 protein: AIQGGTNEKLF
V gene: TRBV28; clone size: .; J gene: TRBJ2-7; CDR3 protein: ASLKTTAYEQY
V gene: TRBV27; clone size: .; J gene: TRBJ2-1; CDR3 protein: ASSLSSNNEQF
V gene: TRBV25-1; clone size: once; J gene: TRBJ1-2; CDR3 protein: ASSESIYGYT